The clone carrying this T cell receptor beta chain is a singleton in its sample. Looked up from germline, CDR1 is GTSNPN and CDR2 is SVGIG (reference sequence). The CDR3 consists of 16 residues. V shed 3 bases, J shed 4 bases, and the junction held 8 bases outside the gene matches. TCRdb keeps only in-frame clones here, not all; method: immunoSEQ multiplex PCR. Of about 360,000 clones listed, around 86% are singletons. This record comes from a study of blood T cell repertoires in COVID-19. Study overall: Material from acute and convalescent COVID-19 was sourced from the United States, Italy and Spain. PBMCs, B-cell-depleted T cells, or T cells were the source of the cDNA or gDNA that made up the material.

This TCR was sampled from a human donor in a cohort sampled during active COVID-19. The chain couples TRBV30 to TRBJ2-1; 11 bases fit TRBD2. Source material: peripheral blood. CDR3 sequence: CAWRDRRLAGYNEQFF. The DNA of the CDR3 is TGTGCCTGGAGGGATCGCAGACTAGCGGGATACAATGAGCAGTTCTTC.